This is a list of T cell receptor beta chains from one sample in a study of blood T cells in healthy people across ages. TCRdb re-analysed the 5' RACE reads in MiXCR, keeping a single row per CDR3 protein. The sample lists 850,000 to 1,300,000 distinct CDR3 sequences; 45% were seen once. Sequenced: blood. The receptor source for this set is a woman aged 55-70 years in good health. Both conserved end residues are part of each CDR3. Fields, in order: V gene, J gene, clone size, D gene, CDR3 protein, CDR3 DNA. D genes are given only for firm matches. Not all rows give a size; the values are once, few, many and, for expanded clones, a class.

v_gene: TRBV15
j_gene: TRBJ2-1
abundance: few
d_gene: TRBD2
CDR3aa: CATSTLAGVGNEQFF
CDR3nt: TGTGCCACCAGCACCCTAGCGGGAGTAGGCAATGAGCAGTTCTTC

v_gene: TRBV24-1
j_gene: TRBJ2-3
abundance: -
d_gene: TRBD2
CDR3aa: CATSDSGLAGVTDTQYF
CDR3nt: TGTGCCACCAGTGATTCGGGACTAGCGGGGGTCACAGATACGCAGTATTTT

v_gene: TRBV2
j_gene: TRBJ2-5
abundance: -
d_gene: -
CDR3aa: CASSDQGWETQYF
CDR3nt: TGTGCCAGCAGTGATCAGGGTTGGGAGACCCAGTACTTC

v_gene: TRBV28
j_gene: TRBJ2-5
abundance: -
d_gene: -
CDR3aa: CASSGGTVRGETQYF
CDR3nt: TGTGCCAGCAGTGGGGGGACAGTTCGTGGGGAGACCCAGTACTTC

v_gene: TRBV28
j_gene: TRBJ1-6
abundance: few
d_gene: -
CDR3aa: CASSPPRGLGFASPLHF
CDR3nt: TGTGCCAGCAGTCCACCCCGGGGACTGGGCTTTGCTTCACCCCTCCACTTT

v_gene: TRBV5-5
j_gene: TRBJ2-1
abundance: once
d_gene: -
CDR3aa: CASSPGRGRILYNEQFF
CDR3nt: TGTGCCAGCAGCCCCGGACGTGGGCGTATCCTGTACAATGAGCAGTTCTTC

v_gene: TRBV30
j_gene: TRBJ1-5
abundance: few
d_gene: -
CDR3aa: CAWSIGGLHEPQHF
CDR3nt: TGTGCCTGGAGCATAGGGGGTCTACATGAGCCCCAGCATTTT

v_gene: TRBV20-1
j_gene: TRBJ1-2
abundance: -
d_gene: -
CDR3aa: CSPERRIYGYTF
CDR3nt: TGCAGTCCCGAGCGACGGATCTATGGCTACACCTTC

v_gene: TRBV11-2
j_gene: TRBJ2-1
abundance: -
d_gene: -
CDR3aa: CASSLNPGSSNEQFF
CDR3nt: TGTGCCAGCAGCTTGAACCCTGGTTCCTCCAATGAGCAGTTCTTC

v_gene: TRBV27
j_gene: TRBJ2-7
abundance: -
d_gene: TRBD1
CDR3aa: CASRDRGPNEQYF
CDR3nt: TGTGCCAGCAGGGACAGGGGCCCCAATGAGCAGTACTTC